Included here is one TCR beta chain sequence, with context. After constant-region reverse-primer amplification, full-length variable regions underwent semi-nested PCR with Nested Universal Primer A. One entry per CDR3 protein, called by TCRdb with MiXCR from the 5' RACE reads. The data hold tens of thousands of distinct CDR3 sequences, with approximately 30% observed a single time. The CDR3 consists of 15 residues. V was clipped by 5 bases and J by 2 bases, with 15 bases between them. The V gene's germline CDR1 is SEHNR and CDR2 FQNEAQ (reference sequence). This chain connects TRBV7-9 to TRBJ1-2; TRBD1 is a possible D gene (5 bases). The sequencing sample was made of tumor-infiltrating memory CD4+ T cells sorted from the breast tumor. Subset in this sample: memory CD4+ T cells, CD4+CD45RO+CD25-. This TCR came from a female donor with breast cancer. CDR3 bases: TGTGCCAGCAGCCCCCTAACCGCAGGGAACTATGGCTACACCTTC. It specifies CASSPLTAGNYGYTF.